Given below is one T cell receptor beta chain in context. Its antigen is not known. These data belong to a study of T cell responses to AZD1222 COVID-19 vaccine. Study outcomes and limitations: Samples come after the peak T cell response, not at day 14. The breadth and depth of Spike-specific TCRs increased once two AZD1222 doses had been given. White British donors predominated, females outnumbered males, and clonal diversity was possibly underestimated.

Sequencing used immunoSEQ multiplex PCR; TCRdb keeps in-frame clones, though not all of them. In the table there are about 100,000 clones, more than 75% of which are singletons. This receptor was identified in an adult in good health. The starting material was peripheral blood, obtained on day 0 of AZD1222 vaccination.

For the CDR3, the DNA is TGTGCCAGCAGCTTAAATCTAGCGGGGGGGCCGGATACGCAGTATTTT. Residues: CASSLNLAGGPDTQYF. This chain connects TRBV13 to TRBJ2-3; the match to TRBD2 covers 12 bases. The CDR3 is 16 residues long. Germline V gene data show CDR1 as PRHDT and CDR2 as FYEKMQ (reference sequence). After removal of 2 bases from V and 6 bases from J, the junction contained 6 bases not matched to a gene.